Described below is a single TCR beta chain sequence and its context. Its antigen is not identified. The primer mix had 60 Vbeta and 13 Jbeta primers. Data came from immunoSEQ multiplex PCR; TCRdb stores just in-frame clones and leaves some out. The sample holds approximately 120,000 clones. The length of the CDR3 is 13 residues. Deletions cut 3 bases from V and 8 bases from J, with 11 bases between. The germline gives CDR1 MNHEY, CDR2 SMNVEV (reference sequence). This specimen comes from a study of cytomegalovirus exposure and HLA in healthy donors. The study's findings and limits: Highly shared variants forming one cluster were likely a sequencing artifact. Productive status was seen about 90% or about 30% of the time for most TCR beta V segments in an earlier analysis.

The chain couples TRBV27 to TRBJ2-1; D gene uncertain. Sequencing input: PBMCs. This receptor was taken from a man younger than 45 in good health and CMV-seronegative. CDR3 nucleotide sequence: TGTGCCAGCAGTTTTACCCTAGTGGATGAGCAGTTCTTC. Its protein is CASSFTLVDEQFF.